This T cell receptor beta chain derives from a study of cytomegalovirus exposure and HLA in healthy donors. Notes on the study in general: Most TCR beta V segments were productive about 87% or about 30% of the time in an earlier analysis.

Use of 60 Vbeta and 13 Jbeta primers characterized the PCR. Some clones are missing from TCRdb's copy, which holds only in-frame ones; the method was immunoSEQ multiplex PCR. The repertoire holds 100,000 to 150,000 clones, with approximately 80% as singletons. This clone has only one observation. No antigen is known for it. The CDR3 length is 15 residues. With 5 bases clipped from V and 6 bases from J, the junction kept 8 bases outside the gene matches. Germline V gene sequence: CDR1 SGHNT, CDR2 YYREEE (reference sequence). The chain is built from TRBV5-4 and TRBJ2-3, with TRBD2 matching over 11 bases. This clonotype was sampled from a man aged 18 to 30 in good health and CMV-seronegative. Sequencing used PBMCs. Written as DNA, the CDR3 is TGTGCCAGCAGTTTGACTAGCGGGAATTCGGATACGCAGTATTTT. Translation: CASSLTSGNSDTQYF.